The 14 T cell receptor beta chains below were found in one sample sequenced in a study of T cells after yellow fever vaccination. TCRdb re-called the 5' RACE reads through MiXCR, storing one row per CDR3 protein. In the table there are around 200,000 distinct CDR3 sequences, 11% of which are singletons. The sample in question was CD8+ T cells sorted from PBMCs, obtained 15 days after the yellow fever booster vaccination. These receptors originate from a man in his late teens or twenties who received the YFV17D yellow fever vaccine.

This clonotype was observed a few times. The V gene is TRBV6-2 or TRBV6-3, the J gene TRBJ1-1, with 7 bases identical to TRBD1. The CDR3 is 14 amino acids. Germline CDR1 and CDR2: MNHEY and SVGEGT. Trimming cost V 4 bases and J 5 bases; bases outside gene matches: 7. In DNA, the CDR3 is TGTGCCAGCAGTTTTTTGGGACAGATGACTGAAGCTTTCTTT. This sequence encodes CASSFLGQMTEAFF.

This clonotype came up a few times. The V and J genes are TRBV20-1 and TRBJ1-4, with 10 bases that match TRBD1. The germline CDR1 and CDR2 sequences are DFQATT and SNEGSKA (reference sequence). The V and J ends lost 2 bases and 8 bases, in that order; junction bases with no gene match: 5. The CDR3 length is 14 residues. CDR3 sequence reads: CSARWRDRGEKLFF. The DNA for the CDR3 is TGCAGTGCTAGATGGAGGGACAGGGGCGAAAAACTGTTTTTT.

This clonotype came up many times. The CDR3 sequence is CASSLGSTRSYEQYF. In DNA form, the CDR3 reads TGCGCCAGCAGCTTGGGGTCTACCCGGTCCTACGAGCAGTACTTC. The rearrangement joins TRBV5-1 to TRBJ2-7; the D is unclear. This CDR3 region has 15 residues. Germline values: CDR1 SGHRS, CDR2 YFSETQ. Trimming stripped 0 bases from V and 1 base from J, with 11 bases between.

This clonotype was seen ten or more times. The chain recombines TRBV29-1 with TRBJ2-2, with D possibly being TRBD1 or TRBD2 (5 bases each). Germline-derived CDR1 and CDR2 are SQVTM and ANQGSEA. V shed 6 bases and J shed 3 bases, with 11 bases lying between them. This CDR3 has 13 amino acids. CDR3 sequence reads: CSVPGRDTGELFF. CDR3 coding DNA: TGCAGCGTGCCGGGACGGGACACCGGGGAGCTGTTTTTT.

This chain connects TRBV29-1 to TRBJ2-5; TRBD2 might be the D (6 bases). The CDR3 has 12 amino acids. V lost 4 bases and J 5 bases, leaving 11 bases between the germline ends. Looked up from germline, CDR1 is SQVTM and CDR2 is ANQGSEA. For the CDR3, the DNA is TGCAGCGTTGTAGCGGACGGGGAGACCCAGTACTTC. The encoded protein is CSVVADGETQYF.

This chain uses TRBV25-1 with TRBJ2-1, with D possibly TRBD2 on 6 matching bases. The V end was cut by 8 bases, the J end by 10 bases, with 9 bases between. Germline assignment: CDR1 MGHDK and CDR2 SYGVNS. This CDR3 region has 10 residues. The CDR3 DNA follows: TGTGCCAGCGGACTAAAGGAGCAGTTCTTC. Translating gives CASGLKEQFF.

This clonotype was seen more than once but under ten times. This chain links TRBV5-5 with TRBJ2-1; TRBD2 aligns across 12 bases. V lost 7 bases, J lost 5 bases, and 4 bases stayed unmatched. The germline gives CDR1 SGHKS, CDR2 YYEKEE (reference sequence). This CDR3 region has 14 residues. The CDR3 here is CASGLAGLNNEQFF. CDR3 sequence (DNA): TGTGCCAGCGGACTAGCGGGGCTCAACAATGAGCAGTTCTTC.

In nucleotides, the CDR3 is TGTGCCAGCAGTTTCCAGGGTGAGCAGTTCTTC. It codes for CASSFQGEQFF. This chain joins TRBV6-5 and TRBJ2-1; maybe TRBD1 (5 bases). Trimming shortened V by 4 bases and J by 9 bases, and 7 bases separated the two germline ends. The CDR3 consists of 11 residues. Germline-derived CDR1 and CDR2 are MNHEY and SVGAGI.

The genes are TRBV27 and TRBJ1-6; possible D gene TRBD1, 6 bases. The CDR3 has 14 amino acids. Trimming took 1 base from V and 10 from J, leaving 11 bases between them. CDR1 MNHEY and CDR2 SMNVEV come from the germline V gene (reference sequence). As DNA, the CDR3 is TGTGCCAGCAGTTTATACGAGGGGGGATCACCCCTCCACTTT. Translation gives CASSLYEGGSPLHF.

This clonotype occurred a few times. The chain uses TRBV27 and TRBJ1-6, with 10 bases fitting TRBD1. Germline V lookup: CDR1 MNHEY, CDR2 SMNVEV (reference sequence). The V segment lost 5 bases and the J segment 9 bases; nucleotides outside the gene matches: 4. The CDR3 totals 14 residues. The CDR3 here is CASSPDRGISPLHF. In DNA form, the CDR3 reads TGTGCCAGCAGTCCGGACAGGGGGATTTCACCCCTCCACTTT.

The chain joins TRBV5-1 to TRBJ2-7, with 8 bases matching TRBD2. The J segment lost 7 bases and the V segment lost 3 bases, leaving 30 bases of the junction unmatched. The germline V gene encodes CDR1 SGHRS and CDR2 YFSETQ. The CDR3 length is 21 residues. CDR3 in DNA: TGCGCCAGCAGCTACCCAGGCGAGGGGACCAGCGGGGGACCCCCCATTAAGGAGCAGTACTTC. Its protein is CASSYPGEGTSGGPPIKEQYF.

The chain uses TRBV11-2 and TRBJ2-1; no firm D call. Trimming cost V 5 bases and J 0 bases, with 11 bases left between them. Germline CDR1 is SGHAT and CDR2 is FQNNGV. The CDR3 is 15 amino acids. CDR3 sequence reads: CASSHWQSSYNEQFF. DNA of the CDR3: TGTGCCAGCAGCCATTGGCAGAGCTCCTACAATGAGCAGTTCTTC. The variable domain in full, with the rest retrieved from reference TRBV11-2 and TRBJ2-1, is EAGVAQSPRYKIIEKRQSVAFWCNPISGHATLYWYQQILGQGPKLLIQFQNNGVVDDSQLPKDRFSAERLKGVDSTLKIQPAKLEDSAVYLCASSHWQSSYNEQFFGPGTRLTVL.

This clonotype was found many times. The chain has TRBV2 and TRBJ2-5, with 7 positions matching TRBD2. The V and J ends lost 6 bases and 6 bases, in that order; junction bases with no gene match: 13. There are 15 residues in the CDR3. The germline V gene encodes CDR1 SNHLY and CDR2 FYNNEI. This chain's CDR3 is CASSPTSFGPKTQYF. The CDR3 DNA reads TGTGCCAGCAGCCCGACTAGCTTCGGTCCCAAGACCCAGTACTTC. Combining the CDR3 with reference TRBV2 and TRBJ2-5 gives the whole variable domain EPEVTQTPSHQVTQMGQEVILRCVPISNHLYFYWYRQILGQKVEFLVSFYNNEISEKSEIFDDQFSVERPDGSNFTLKIRSTKLEDSAMYFCASSPTSFGPKTQYFGPGTRLLVL.

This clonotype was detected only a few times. The CDR3 DNA reads TGTGCCAGCAGTGAAACAGGGGGCGCGAACCAGCCCCAGCATTTT. It specifies CASSETGGANQPQHF. The chain joins TRBV25-1 to TRBJ1-5; 9 nucleotides match TRBD1. V lost 2 bases to trimming and J lost 7 bases; unmatched junction nucleotides: 6. Germline V gene sequence: CDR1 MGHDK, CDR2 SYGVNS. There are 15 residues in the CDR3.